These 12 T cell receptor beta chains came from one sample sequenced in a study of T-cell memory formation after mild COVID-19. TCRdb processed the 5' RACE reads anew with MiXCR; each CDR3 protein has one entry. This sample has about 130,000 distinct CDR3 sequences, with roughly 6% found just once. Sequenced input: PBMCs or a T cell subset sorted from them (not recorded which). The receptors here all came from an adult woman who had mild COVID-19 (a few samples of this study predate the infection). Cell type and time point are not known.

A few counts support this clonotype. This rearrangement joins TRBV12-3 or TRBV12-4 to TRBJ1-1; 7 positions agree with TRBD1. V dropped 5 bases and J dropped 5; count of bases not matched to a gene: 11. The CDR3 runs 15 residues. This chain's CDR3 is CASSTETGLGTEAFF. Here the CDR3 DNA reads TGTGCCAGCAGTACAGAGACAGGGTTGGGTACTGAAGCTTTCTTT.

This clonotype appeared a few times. CDR3: CASTRTGPLAGDYEQFF. The CDR3 bases are TGTGCCAGCACCAGAACAGGTCCCTTAGCGGGAGACTATGAGCAGTTCTTC. V gene TRBV7-2 combines with J gene TRBJ2-1, with 9 bases fitting TRBD2. The V and J ends lost 7 bases and 8 bases, in that order; junction bases with no gene match: 18. Germline-derived CDR1 and CDR2 are SGHTA and FQGNSA. The CDR3 has 17 residues.

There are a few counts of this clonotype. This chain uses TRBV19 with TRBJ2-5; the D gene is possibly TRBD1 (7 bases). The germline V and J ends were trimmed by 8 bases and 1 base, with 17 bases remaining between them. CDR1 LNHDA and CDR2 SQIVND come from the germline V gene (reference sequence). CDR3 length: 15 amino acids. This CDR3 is CASSPGGLLQETQYF. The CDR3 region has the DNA TGTGCCAGTTCTCCAGGGGGGCTCCTCCAAGAGACCCAGTACTTC.

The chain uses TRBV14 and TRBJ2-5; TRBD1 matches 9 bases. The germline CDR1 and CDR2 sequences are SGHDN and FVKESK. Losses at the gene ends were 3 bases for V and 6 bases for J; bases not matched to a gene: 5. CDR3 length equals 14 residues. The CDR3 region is CASSHRDREQTQYF. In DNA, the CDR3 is TGTGCCAGCAGCCACAGGGACAGGGAACAGACCCAGTACTTC.

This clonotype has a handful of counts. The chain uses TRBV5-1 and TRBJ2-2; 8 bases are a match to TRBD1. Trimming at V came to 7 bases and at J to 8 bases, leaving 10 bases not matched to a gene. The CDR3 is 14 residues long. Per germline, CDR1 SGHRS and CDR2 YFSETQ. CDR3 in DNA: TGCGCCAGCCGACCAGGACAGGGCGGAGGGGAGCTGTTTTTT. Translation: CASRPGQGGGELFF.

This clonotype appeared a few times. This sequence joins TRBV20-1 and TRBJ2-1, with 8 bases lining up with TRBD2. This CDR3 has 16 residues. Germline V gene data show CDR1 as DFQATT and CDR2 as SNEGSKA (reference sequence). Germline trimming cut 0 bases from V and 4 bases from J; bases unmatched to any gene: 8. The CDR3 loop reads CSARDGGRPAYNEQFF. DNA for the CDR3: TGCAGTGCTAGAGACGGCGGGAGGCCGGCTTACAATGAGCAGTTCTTC.

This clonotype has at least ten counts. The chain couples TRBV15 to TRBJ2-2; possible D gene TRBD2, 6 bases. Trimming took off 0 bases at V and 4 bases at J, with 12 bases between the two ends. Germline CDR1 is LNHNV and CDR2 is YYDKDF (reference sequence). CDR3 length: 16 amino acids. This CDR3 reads CATSRDLGSSTGELFF. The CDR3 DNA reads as TGTGCCACCAGCAGAGATCTCGGGAGTAGCACCGGGGAGCTGTTTTTT.

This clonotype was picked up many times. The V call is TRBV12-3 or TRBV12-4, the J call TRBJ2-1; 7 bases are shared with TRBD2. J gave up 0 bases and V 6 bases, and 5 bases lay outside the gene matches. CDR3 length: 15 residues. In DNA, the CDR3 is TGTGCCAGCAGCGCAGCGGGAAGCTCCTACAATGAGCAGTTCTTC. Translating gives CASSAAGSSYNEQFF.

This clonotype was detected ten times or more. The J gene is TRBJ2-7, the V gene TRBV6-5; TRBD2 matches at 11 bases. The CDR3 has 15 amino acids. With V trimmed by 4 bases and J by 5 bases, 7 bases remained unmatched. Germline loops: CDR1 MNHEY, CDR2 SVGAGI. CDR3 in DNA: TGTGCCAGCAGTTTACGCACTAGCGGGAGTAACGAGCAGTACTTC. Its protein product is CASSLRTSGSNEQYF.

In nucleotides, the CDR3 is TGTGCCAGCAGCGGATCTACGAACAATGAGCAGTTCTTC. Amino acid sequence: CASSGSTNNEQFF. The rearrangement links TRBV7-6 to TRBJ2-1; D remains ambiguous. Deletions cut 5 bases from V and 5 bases from J, with 10 bases between. The CDR3 is made up of 13 amino acids. Germline CDR1 SGHVS, CDR2 FNYEAQ.

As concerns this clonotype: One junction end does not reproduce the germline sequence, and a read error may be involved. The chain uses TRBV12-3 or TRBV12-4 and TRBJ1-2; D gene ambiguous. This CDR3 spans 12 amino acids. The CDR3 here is CASSFVRRPGRF. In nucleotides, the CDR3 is TGTGCCAGCAGTTTCGTAAGGCGACCTGGGAGGTTC.

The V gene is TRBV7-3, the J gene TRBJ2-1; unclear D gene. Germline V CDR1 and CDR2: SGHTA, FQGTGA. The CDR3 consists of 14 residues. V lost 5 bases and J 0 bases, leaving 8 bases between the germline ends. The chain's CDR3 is CASSPRGSYNEQFF. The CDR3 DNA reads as TGTGCCAGCAGCCCCCGCGGCTCCTACAATGAGCAGTTCTTC. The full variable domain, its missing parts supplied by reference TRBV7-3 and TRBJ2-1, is GAGVSQTPSNKVTEKGKYVELRCDPISGHTALYWYRQSLGQGPEFLIYFQGTGAADDSGLPNDRFFAVRPEGSVSTLKIQRTERGDSAVYLCASSPRGSYNEQFFGPGTRLTVL.